This T cell receptor beta chain stems from a study of T cell responses to AZD1222 COVID-19 vaccine. Trimming left V 5 bases short and J 0 bases short, with 2 bases between. The germline V gene encodes CDR1 SNHLY and CDR2 FYNNEI. CDR3 length equals 12 residues. Libraries were prepared by immunoSEQ multiplex PCR; TCRdb keeps only in-frame clonotypes and omits some of them. The sample holds some 150,000 clones, approximately 83% seen once. This receptor was identified in an adult in good health. Here the sequenced sample was peripheral blood, taken on day 0 of AZD1222 vaccination. The V gene is TRBV2, the J gene TRBJ1-3; D ambiguous. The CDR3 bases are TGTGCCAGCAGTCGCTCTGGAAACACCATATATTTT. Translation: CASSRSGNTIYF.